The sequence of this TCR beta chain was determined in a study of CD8 T cells in Susac syndrome. This CDR3 comprises 16 residues. From germline, CDR1 is LGHDT and CDR2 YNNKEL (reference sequence). The J segment lost 3 bases and the V segment lost 1 base, leaving 4 bases of the junction unmatched. RNA in amounts of about 0.5 to 1 ug was reverse transcribed with random hexamers. TCRdb itself ran the immunoSEQ multiplex PCR reads through MiXCR, one entry per CDR3 protein. The data hold about 200,000 distinct CDR3 sequences, with 85% to 95% observed a single time. The T cells that were sequenced for TCR beta were CD8+ and CD4+ cells from blood. Negative magnetic isolation gave CD8+ and CD4+ cells; FACS enriched CD8+ TEMRA. Study results and caveats: It was acknowledged in the study that its TCR sequencing and HLA analysis involved a relatively small number of individuals.

In regard to this clonotype: The antigen remains unidentified.

This TCR came from a human donor in good health. Material for sequencing was CD4+ T cells from PBMCs. The chain is built from TRBV3-1 and TRBJ2-5; 11 nucleotides align to TRBD2. CDR3 in amino acids: CASSQAKTSGKETQYF. CDR3 nucleotide sequence: TGTGCCAGCAGCCAAGCAAAGACTAGCGGGAAAGAGACCCAGTACTTC.